This T cell receptor beta chain was retrieved from a study of response to subunit inactivated influenza vaccine. Notes on the study in general: The authors suggested that few new T cells are recruited per seasonal influenza vaccination.

TCRdb fed the RT-PCR reads into MiXCR, producing one record per CDR3 protein. The sample includes over 300,000 distinct CDR3 sequences, 20% to 25% seen only once; the top ten take roughly 10%. On this clonotype itself: As yet, its antigen is unknown.

This clonotype was sampled from a man between 50 and 75 years old who received an inactivated influenza vaccine. The sample was PBMCs from blood, taken less than 22 months after vaccination.

The chain's CDR3 is CSARDGKWDNSPLHF. The CDR3 DNA reads as TGCAGTGCTAGAGATGGGAAGTGGGATAATTCACCCCTCCACTTT. The V and J genes are TRBV20-1 and TRBJ1-6; no clear D. Germline values: CDR1 DFQATT, CDR2 SNEGSKA (reference sequence). The V end lost 0 bases, the J end lost 5 bases, and 11 bases lay between the germline ends. CDR3 length: 15 residues.